Below are 12 T cell receptor beta chains sequenced from a single sample in a study of T cells in pancreatic ductal adenocarcinoma. Repertoires were generated with immunoSEQ multiplex PCR, while TCRdb's copy carries only in-frame clones and drops some. The sample carries more than 8,500 clones, 67% recorded once. No neoadjuvant therapy was given to the selected pancreatic ductal adenocarcinoma patients before their surgery. The sequenced sample was pancreatic tumor tissue. Receptors were obtained from a human donor with pancreatic ductal adenocarcinoma.

The J gene is TRBJ2-7, the V gene TRBV5-1; TRBD1 matches at 10 bases. The CDR3 runs 20 residues. Trimming removed 1 base from V and 0 bases from J; junction bases left unmatched: 16. Germline values: CDR1 SGHRS, CDR2 YFSETQ. The DNA for the CDR3 is TGCGCCAGCAGCTTGCGGTCCCGGGACAGGGGACTATTAATCTCCTACGAGCAGTACTTC. Protein product: CASSLRSRDRGLLISYEQYF.

Judged by abundance, this clone is medium-sized. The chain carries TRBV2 and TRBJ2-3; 9 bases match TRBD2. With V trimmed by 8 bases and J by 2 bases, 14 bases remained unmatched. CDR1 is SNHLY, CDR2 FYNNEI, per germline. The CDR3 spans 17 residues. The CDR3 region has the DNA TGTGCCAGCCGACGAGGGGGCGGGGGGGCTTTCACAGATACGCAGTATTTT. Its translation is CASRRGGGGAFTDTQYF. The full variable domain, completed using reference TRBV2 and TRBJ2-3, is EPEVTQTPSHQVTQMGQEVILRCVPISNHLYFYWYRQILGQKVEFLVSFYNNEISEKSEIFDDQFSVERPDGSNFTLKIRSTKLEDSAMYFCASRRGGGGAFTDTQYFGPGTRLTVL.

This clone was detected only a few times. V gene TRBV5-4 combines with J gene TRBJ1-4; 7 nucleotides align to TRBD1. From germline, CDR1 is SGHNT and CDR2 YYREEE (reference sequence). V gave up 4 bases and J gave up 2 bases; unmatched junction bases: 2. The CDR3 is made up of 14 amino acids. The CDR3 spells CASSTGETNEKLFF. CDR3 bases: TGTGCCAGCAGCACAGGGGAGACTAATGAAAAACTGTTTTTT.

This chain connects TRBV6-8 to TRBJ2-3; 11 nucleotides line up with TRBD2. Germline values: CDR1 MNHGY, CDR2 SAAAGT. Trimming removed 3 bases from V and 4 bases from J; junction bases left unmatched: 3. The length of the CDR3 is 15 residues. CDR3 bases: TGTGCCAGCAGTTATAGCGGGAGGGCGGCAGATACGCAGTATTTT. It is translated as CASSYSGRAADTQYF.

This chain uses TRBV5-6 with TRBJ2-4; 15 bases are a match to TRBD2. Germline V gives CDR1 SGHDT, CDR2 YYEEEE. J gave up 0 bases and V 3 bases, and 7 bases lay outside the gene matches. This CDR3 is built from 19 residues. CDR3 DNA: TGTGCCAGCAGCTCCCGGACTAGCGGGGGGGCACGAGCCAAAAACATTCAGTACTTC. Residues: CASSSRTSGGARAKNIQYF.

This chain links TRBV7-9 with TRBJ1-2, with D uncertain. Germline CDR1 is SEHNR and CDR2 is FQNEAQ (reference sequence). The CDR3 length is 14 residues. V lost 0 bases and J 8 bases, leaving 13 bases between the germline ends. DNA for the CDR3: TGTGCCAGCAGCTTAGCAGATACAGTGAAGGGCTACACCTTC. Protein sequence: CASSLADTVKGYTF.

The chain uses TRBV4-1 and TRBJ1-5; a possible D gene is TRBD1 (6 bases). This CDR3 spans 17 amino acids. From germline, CDR1 is MGHRA and CDR2 YSYEKL. The V end lost 0 bases, the J end lost 7 bases, and 19 bases lay between the germline ends. The CDR3 bases are TGCGCCAGCAGCCAAGAGGGGGCGGGGGAGACTGGGCAGCCCCAGCATTTT. Translated, it gives CASSQEGAGETGQPQHF.

The rearrangement uses TRBV25-1 and TRBJ2-1; D unresolved. Germline V gene lookup returns CDR1 MGHDK and CDR2 SYGVNS. The CDR3 runs 14 residues. V gave up 7 bases and J gave up 5 bases, with 15 bases separating them. The CDR3 sequence: CASTEQSAHNEQFF. DNA for the CDR3: TGTGCCAGCACCGAACAGTCGGCTCACAATGAGCAGTTCTTC.

V gene TRBV6-5 combines with J gene TRBJ1-5, with 7 bases lining up with TRBD1. This CDR3 is built from 15 residues. From germline, CDR1 is MNHEY and CDR2 SVGAGI. V lost 5 bases, J lost 5 bases, and 9 bases stayed unmatched. CDR3 nucleotides: TGTGCCAGCAGTGTATTACTGGGGACAGATCAGCCCCAGCATTTT. Translation gives CASSVLLGTDQPQHF.

The chain couples TRBV2 to TRBJ2-2, with 9 bases that match TRBD1. The CDR3 loop spans 16 amino acids. The V and J ends lost 4 bases and 2 bases, in that order; junction bases with no gene match: 5. Germline values: CDR1 SNHLY, CDR2 FYNNEI. The DNA for the CDR3 is TGTGCCAGCAGTGGACAGGGGGTAAAAAACACCGGGGAGCTGTTTTTT. This codes for CASSGQGVKNTGELFF.

The rearrangement links TRBV28 to TRBJ2-7; no reliable D call. Germline values: CDR1 MDHEN, CDR2 SYDVKM. This CDR3 region has 15 residues. The V gene lost 8 bases and the J gene lost 6 bases, with 23 bases spanning the gap. CDR3 in DNA: TGTGCCAGCGGGAAAAGTCGACTGGCCCGTAGCGAGCAGTACTTC. Translation gives CASGKSRLARSEQYF.

This clone was seen only once. This sequence joins TRBV5-1 and TRBJ2-1; D is uncertain. The CDR3 has 20 amino acids. Germline values: CDR1 SGHRS, CDR2 YFSETQ. V was shortened by 1 base and J by 3 bases, with 26 bases between the two germline ends. As DNA, the CDR3 is TGCGCCAGCAGCTTGTTATGGGGTACCCGTATAGGCGGCAACTACAATGAGCAGTTCTTC. Amino acids: CASSLLWGTRIGGNYNEQFF. The variable domain in full, completed from reference TRBV5-1 and TRBJ2-1, reads KAGVTQTPRYLIKTRGQQVTLSCSPISGHRSVSWYQQTPGQGLQFLFEYFSETQRNKGNFPGRFSGRQFSNSRSEMNVSTLELGDSALYLCASSLLWGTRIGGNYNEQFFGPGTRLTVL.